The rows below give T cell receptor beta chains drawn from one sample of a study of T cell responses to AZD1222 COVID-19 vaccine. TCRdb's table, derived via immunoSEQ multiplex PCR, lists solely in-frame clones and lacks some. The profile shows 90,000 to 120,000 clones, around nine tenths of them singletons. The sequenced sample was peripheral blood, obtained 28 days after the second AZD1222 dose. These receptors were taken from an adult who received the AZD1222 COVID-19 vaccine. Each CDR3 is given with its conserved first and last residue. The D gene is left open where the match is weak. Rows may omit the clone size; those that give it use once, few, many or a size class.

cdr3_aa,cdr3_nt,j_call,clone_size,v_call,d_call
CASSQEVGFQPQHF,TGTGCCAGCTCACAGGAGGTAGGCTTTCAGCCCCAGCATTTT,TRBJ1-5,.,TRBV18,.
CASSQGQYYQPQHF,TGTGCCAGTAGCCAGGGACAGTATTATCAGCCCCAGCATTTT,TRBJ1-5,.,TRBV19,TRBD1
CASSSGGASNTEAFF,TGCGCCAGCAGCTCCGGGGGTGCGTCGAACACTGAAGCTTTCTTT,TRBJ1-1,.,TRBV4-3,.
CASSDGTGPTYEQYF,TGTGCCAGCAGTGACGGGACAGGACCCACCTACGAGCAGTACTTC,TRBJ2-7,once,TRBV2,TRBD1
CASSRGDPNYGYTF,TGTGCCAGCAGCAGAGGGGATCCTAACTATGGCTACACCTTC,TRBJ1-2,.,TRBV9,.
CASSFQINGYTF,TGTGCCAGCAGCTTCCAGATAAATGGCTACACCTTC,TRBJ1-2,.,TRBV5-4,.
CATQVVSYEQYF,TGTGCCACCCAGGTAGTCTCCTACGAGCAGTACTTC,TRBJ2-7,few,TRBV6-5,.
CAIRDSSGANVLTF,TGTGCCATCAGAGACAGCTCTGGGGCCAACGTCCTGACTTTC,TRBJ2-6,.,TRBV10-3,.
CASSSTISGELFF,TGCGCCAGCAGTTCTACTATCTCTGGGGAGCTGTTTTTT,TRBJ2-2,.,TRBV5-1,.
CASSSSGNGETQYF,TGCGCCAGCAGCTCTAGCGGGAATGGGGAGACCCAGTACTTC,TRBJ2-5,.,TRBV5-1,TRBD2
CASSLNRGPYGYTF,TGCGCCAGCAGCTTGAACAGGGGGCCCTATGGCTACACCTTC,TRBJ1-2,few,TRBV5-1,TRBD1
CASRRTEEKLFF,TGTGCCAGCAGACGGACAGAGGAAAAACTGTTTTTT,TRBJ1-4,once,TRBV2,.
CSAPDPPEAFF,TGCAGTGCCCCGGACCCTCCGGAAGCTTTCTTT,TRBJ1-1,.,TRBV20-1,.
CASSIGSGIQYEQYF,TGTGCCAGTAGTATAGGAAGCGGGATCCAGTACGAGCAGTACTTC,TRBJ2-7,.,TRBV19,TRBD2
CSVTGTGGAQHF,TGCAGCGTAACCGGGACAGGGGGGGCCCAGCATTTT,TRBJ1-5,.,TRBV29-1,TRBD1
CASSERGLGSGELFF,TGTGCCAGCAGCGAACGCGGGTTAGGATCCGGGGAGCTGTTTTTT,TRBJ2-2,.,TRBV2,.